This T cell receptor beta chain was captured by sequencing in a study of CD8 T cells in ankylosing spondylitis (dated by TCRdb to 2016 to 2017). Concerning the study at large: The study profiled T cell receptor beta repertoires in healthy donors and ankylosing spondylitis patients to find disease-linked TCR variants. In total, the full study cohort was made up of 95 to 110 healthy donors and 25 ankylosing spondylitis patients. Peripheral blood samples were taken, and synovial fluid was additionally collected from ankylosing spondylitis patients. Broad study findings and their caveats: Some of the motif variants had been reported before in the synovial fluid and blood of reactive arthritis patients, a finding that suggests common disease-initiation mechanisms. The disease-linked clones had a CD8+ phenotype and were found at relatively low frequencies in peripheral blood. A TCR beta motif made up of several highly homologous amino acid variants appeared to be characteristic of blood from ankylosing spondylitis patients. Significant enrichment of the disease-linked clones was reported in matched synovial fluid samples from ankylosing spondylitis patients.

These reads were obtained on an Illumina HiSeq 2500. Quantitative 5'-RACE with molecular barcodes was used to prepare TCR beta libraries. Concerning the study's data processing: To identify disease-linked TCR variants, a new computational method was used, one built on a probabilistic model of VDJ rearrangement. The public reads were run again by TCRdb, first through fastp at Q25 and then through MiXCR, and only productive beta chains were kept. Records with the same CDR3 protein are collapsed into one entry carrying the most frequent genes and DNA. TCRdb's processing, not the study's, gives the V and J calls here. This sample lists just under 95,000 distinct CDR3 sequences; roughly 9.6% were detected once. About 4.6% of the sample is taken by the ten largest. This clonotype is a singleton in its sample. The clone's antigen remains unknown. A read error may be the cause here, since a much bigger clone is one base away.

Trimming removed 1 base from V and 12 bases from J, leaving 14 bases between the germline ends. The CDR3 sequence holds 13 residues, the cysteine and phenylalanine included. CDR3 DNA is the only sequence kept; it has 39 bases, read in frame from the first base. Reading the germline V gene (reference sequence) gives CDR1 SGHNT and CDR2 YYREEE. The clonotype was recovered from a male donor with ankylosing spondylitis or in good health (not recorded which). The sequencing input was blood, either unsorted or a sorted T cell fraction (not recorded which). Recombination connected TRBV5-4 to TRBJ2-1, and TRBD1 may be the D gene, going by 6 matching bases. At the DNA level, the sequence is TGTGCCAGCAGCTTGCCTGGACAGAGCGCGCAGTTCTTC. The encoded protein is CASSLPGQSAQFF.